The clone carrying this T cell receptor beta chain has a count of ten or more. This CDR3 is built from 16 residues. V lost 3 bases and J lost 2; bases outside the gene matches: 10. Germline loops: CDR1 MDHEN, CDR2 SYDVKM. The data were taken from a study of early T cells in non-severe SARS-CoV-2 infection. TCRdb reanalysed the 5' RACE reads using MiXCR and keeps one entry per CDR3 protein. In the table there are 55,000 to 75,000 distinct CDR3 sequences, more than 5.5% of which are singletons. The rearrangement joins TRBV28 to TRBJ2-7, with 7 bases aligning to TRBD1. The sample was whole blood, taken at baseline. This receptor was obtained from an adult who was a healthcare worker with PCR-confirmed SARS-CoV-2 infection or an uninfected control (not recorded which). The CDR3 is CASSFSRDRNPYEQYF. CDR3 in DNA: TGTGCCAGCAGTTTCTCCCGGGACAGAAACCCCTACGAGCAGTACTTC. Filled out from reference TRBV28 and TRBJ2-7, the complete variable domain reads DVKVTQSSRYLVKRTGEKVFLECVQDMDHENMFWYRQDPGLGLRLIYFSYDVKMKEKGDIPEGYSVSREKKERFSLILESASTNQTSMYLCASSFSRDRNPYEQYFGPGTRLTVT.